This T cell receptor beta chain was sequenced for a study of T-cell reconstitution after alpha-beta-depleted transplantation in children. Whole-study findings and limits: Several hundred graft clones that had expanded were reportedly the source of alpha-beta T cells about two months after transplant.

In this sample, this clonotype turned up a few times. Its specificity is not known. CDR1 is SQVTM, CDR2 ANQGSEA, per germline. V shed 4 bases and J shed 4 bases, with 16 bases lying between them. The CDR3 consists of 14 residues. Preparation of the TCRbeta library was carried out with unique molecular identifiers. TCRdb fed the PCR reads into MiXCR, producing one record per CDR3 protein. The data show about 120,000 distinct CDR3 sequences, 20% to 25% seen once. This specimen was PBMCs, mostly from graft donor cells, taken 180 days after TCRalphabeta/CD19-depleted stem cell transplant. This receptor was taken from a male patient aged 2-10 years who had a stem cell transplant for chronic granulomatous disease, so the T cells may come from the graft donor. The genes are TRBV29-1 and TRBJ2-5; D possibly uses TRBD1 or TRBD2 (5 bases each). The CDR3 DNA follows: TGCAGCGTTGTTGGGGGTTTGCCGATAGAGACCCAGTACTTC. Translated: CSVVGGLPIETQYF. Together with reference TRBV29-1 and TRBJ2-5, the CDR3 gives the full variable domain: SAVISQKPSRDICQRGTSLTIQCQVDSQVTMMFWYRQQPGQSLTLIATANQGSEATYESGFVIDKFPISRPNLTFSTLTVSNMSPEDSSIYLCSVVGGLPIETQYFGPGTRLLVL.